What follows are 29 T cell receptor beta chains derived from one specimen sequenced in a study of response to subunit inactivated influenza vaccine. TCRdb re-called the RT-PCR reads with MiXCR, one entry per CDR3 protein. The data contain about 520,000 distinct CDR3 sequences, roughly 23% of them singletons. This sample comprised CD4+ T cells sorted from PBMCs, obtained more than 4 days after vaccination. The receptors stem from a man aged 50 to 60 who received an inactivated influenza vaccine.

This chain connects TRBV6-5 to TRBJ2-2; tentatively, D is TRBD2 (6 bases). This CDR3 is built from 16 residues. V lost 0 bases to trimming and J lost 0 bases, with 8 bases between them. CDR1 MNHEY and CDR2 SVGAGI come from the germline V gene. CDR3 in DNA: TGTGCCAGCAGTTACTCGGGGGGATCGAACACCGGGGAGCTGTTTTTT. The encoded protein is CASSYSGGSNTGELFF.

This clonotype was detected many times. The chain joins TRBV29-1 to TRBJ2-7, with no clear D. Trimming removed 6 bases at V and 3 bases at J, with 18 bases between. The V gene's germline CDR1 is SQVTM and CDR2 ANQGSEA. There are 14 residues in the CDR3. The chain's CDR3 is CSVRSSGRGYEQYF. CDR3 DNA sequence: TGCAGCGTCAGGTCGTCCGGGCGAGGCTACGAGCAGTACTTC.

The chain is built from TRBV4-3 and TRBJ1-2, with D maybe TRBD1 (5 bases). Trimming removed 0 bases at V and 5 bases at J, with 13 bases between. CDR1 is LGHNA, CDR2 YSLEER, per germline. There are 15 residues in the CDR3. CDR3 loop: CASSQDPRDVYGYTF. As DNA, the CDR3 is TGCGCCAGCAGCCAAGATCCCAGGGATGTGTATGGCTACACCTTC.

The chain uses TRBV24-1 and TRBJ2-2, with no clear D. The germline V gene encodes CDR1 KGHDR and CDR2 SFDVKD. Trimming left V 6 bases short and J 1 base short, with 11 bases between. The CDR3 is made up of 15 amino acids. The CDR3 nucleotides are TGTGCCACCAGTTCGTGGCGTTTGAACACCGGGGAGCTGTTTTTT. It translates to CATSSWRLNTGELFF.

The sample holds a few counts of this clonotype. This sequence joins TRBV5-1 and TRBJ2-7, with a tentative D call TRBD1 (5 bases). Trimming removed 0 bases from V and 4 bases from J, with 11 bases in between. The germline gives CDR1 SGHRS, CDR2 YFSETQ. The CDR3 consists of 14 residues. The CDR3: CASSLASKGYEQYF. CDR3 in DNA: TGCGCCAGCAGCTTGGCGTCGAAGGGGTACGAGCAGTACTTC.

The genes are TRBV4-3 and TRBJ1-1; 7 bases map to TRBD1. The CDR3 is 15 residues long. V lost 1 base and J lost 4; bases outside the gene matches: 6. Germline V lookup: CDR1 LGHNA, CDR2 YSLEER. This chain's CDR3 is CASSQGGQVPTEAFF. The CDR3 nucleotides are TGCGCCAGCAGCCAAGGAGGACAGGTTCCCACTGAAGCTTTCTTT.

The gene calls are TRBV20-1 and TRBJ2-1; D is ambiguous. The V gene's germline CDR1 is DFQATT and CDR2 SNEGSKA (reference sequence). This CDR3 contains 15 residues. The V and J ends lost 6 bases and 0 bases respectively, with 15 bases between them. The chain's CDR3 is CSANQAFSSYNEQFF. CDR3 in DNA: TGCAGTGCCAATCAGGCGTTTAGCTCCTACAATGAGCAGTTCTTC.

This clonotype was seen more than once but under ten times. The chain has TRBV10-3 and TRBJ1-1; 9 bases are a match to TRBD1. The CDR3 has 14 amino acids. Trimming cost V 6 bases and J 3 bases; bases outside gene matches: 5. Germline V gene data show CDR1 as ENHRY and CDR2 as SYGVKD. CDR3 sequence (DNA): TGTGCCATCAGGGGGGACAGGGCCTACACTGAAGCTTTCTTT. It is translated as CAIRGDRAYTEAFF.

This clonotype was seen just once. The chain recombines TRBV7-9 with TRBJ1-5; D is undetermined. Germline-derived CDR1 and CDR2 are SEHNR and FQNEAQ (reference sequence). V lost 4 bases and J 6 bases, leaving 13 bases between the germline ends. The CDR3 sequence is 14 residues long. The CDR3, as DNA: TGTGCCAGCAGCTCCAACTCGGAAGTTCAGCCCCAGCATTTT. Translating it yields CASSSNSEVQPQHF.

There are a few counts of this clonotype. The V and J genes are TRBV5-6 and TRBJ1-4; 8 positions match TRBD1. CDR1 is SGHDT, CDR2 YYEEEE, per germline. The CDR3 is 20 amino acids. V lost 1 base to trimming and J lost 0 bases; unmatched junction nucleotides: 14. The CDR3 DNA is TGTGCCAGCAGCTTGCTCCCCGGGACAGGTGGAATTGCAACTAATGAAAAACTGTTTTTT. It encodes CASSLLPGTGGIATNEKLFF.

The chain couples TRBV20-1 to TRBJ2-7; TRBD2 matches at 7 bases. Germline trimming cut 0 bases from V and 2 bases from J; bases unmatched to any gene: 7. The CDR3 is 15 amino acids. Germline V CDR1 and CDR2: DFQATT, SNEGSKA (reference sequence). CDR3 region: CSARDLYGRPYEQYF. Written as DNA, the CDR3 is TGCAGTGCTAGAGATCTCTACGGGAGGCCCTACGAGCAGTACTTC.

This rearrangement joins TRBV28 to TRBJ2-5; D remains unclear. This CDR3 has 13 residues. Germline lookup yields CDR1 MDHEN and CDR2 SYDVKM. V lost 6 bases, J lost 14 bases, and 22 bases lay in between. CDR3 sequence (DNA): TGTGCCAGCAGGTCACCAGGACGCCCAGTTGTCTACTTC. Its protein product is CASRSPGRPVVYF.

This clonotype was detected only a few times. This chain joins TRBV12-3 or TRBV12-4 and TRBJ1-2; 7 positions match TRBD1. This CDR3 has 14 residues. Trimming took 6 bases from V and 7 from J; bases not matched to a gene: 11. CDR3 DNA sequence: TGTGCCAGCAGACTCGGACAGGAGAGGGGTGGCTACACCTTC. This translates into CASRLGQERGGYTF.

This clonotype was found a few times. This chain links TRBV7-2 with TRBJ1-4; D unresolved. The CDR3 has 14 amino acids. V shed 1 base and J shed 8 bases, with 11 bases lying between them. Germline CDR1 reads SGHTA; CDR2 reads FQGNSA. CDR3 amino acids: CASSLVVGSEKLFF. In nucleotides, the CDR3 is TGTGCCAGCAGCTTAGTTGTGGGATCCGAAAAACTGTTTTTT.

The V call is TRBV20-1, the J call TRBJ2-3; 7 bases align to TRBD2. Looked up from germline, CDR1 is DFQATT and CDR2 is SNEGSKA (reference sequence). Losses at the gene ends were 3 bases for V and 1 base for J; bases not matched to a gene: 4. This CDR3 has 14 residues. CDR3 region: CSASSSGRTDTQYF. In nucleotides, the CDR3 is TGCAGTGCTAGTTCTAGCGGTCGCACAGATACGCAGTATTTT.

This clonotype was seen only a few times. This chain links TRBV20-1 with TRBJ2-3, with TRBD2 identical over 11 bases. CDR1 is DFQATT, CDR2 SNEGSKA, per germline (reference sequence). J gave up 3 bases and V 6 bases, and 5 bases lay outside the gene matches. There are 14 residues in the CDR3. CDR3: CSALLAGVTDTQYF. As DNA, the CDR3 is TGCAGTGCATTACTAGCGGGAGTTACAGATACGCAGTATTTT.

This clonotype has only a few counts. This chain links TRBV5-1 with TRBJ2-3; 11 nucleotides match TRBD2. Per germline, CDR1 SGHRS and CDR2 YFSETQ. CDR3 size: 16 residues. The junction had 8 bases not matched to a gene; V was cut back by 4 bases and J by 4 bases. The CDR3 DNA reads TGCGCCAGCAGCGCCTTACTAGCGGGAGTCGCAGATACGCAGTATTTT. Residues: CASSALLAGVADTQYF.

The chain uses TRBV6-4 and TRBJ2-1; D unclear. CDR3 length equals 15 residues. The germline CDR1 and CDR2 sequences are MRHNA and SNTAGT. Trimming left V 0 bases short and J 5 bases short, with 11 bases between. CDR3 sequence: CASSDSASADNEQFF. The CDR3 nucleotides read TGTGCCAGCAGTGACTCGGCTAGTGCAGACAATGAGCAGTTCTTC.

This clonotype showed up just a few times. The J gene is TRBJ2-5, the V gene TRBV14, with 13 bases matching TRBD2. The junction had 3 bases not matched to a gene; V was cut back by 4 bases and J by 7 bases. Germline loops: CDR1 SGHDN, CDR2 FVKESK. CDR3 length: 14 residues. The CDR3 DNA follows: TGTGCCAGCAGCCCGGGACTAGCGGGACCGACCCAGTACTTC. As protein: CASSPGLAGPTQYF.

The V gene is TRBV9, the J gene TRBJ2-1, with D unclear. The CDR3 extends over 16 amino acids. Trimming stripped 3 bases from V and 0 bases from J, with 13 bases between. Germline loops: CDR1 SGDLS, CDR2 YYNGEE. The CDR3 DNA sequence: TGTGCCAGCAGCGGGGATACAGTGAGCTCCTACAATGAGCAGTTCTTC. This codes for CASSGDTVSSYNEQFF.

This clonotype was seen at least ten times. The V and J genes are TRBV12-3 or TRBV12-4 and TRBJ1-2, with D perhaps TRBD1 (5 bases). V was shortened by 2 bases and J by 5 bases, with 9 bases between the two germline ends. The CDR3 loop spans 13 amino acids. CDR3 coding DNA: TGTGCCAGCAGTTTAAGGGCAGGGTATGGCTACACCTTC. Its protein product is CASSLRAGYGYTF.

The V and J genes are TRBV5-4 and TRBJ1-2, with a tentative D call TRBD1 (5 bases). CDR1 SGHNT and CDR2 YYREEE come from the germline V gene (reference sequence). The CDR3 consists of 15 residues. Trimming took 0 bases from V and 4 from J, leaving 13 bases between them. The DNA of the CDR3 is TGTGCCAGCAGCTTGGAGCTGACAGCCCTCTATGGCTACACCTTC. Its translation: CASSLELTALYGYTF.

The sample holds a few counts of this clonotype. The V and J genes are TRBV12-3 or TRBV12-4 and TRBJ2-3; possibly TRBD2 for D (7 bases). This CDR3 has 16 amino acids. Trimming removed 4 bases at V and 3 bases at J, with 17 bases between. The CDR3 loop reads CASSWGGGGRTDTQYF. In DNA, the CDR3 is TGTGCCAGCAGTTGGGGGGGCGGCGGTCGGACAGATACGCAGTATTTT.

In DNA, the CDR3 is TGTGCCAGCAGCCATCGACAGGGGACAAACACCATATATTTT. As protein: CASSHRQGTNTIYF. The V gene is TRBV3-1, the J gene TRBJ1-3, with 8 positions matching TRBD1. Germline-derived CDR1 and CDR2 are LGHDT and YNNKEL (reference sequence). The CDR3 totals 14 residues. Trimming took 3 bases from V and 6 from J; bases not matched to a gene: 4.

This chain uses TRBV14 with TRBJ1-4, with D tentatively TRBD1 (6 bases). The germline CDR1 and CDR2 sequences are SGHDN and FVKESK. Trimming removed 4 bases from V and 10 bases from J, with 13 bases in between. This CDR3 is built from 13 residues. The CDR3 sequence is CASSPQGPVKLFF. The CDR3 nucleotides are TGTGCCAGCAGCCCCCAGGGGCCCGTAAAACTGTTTTTT.

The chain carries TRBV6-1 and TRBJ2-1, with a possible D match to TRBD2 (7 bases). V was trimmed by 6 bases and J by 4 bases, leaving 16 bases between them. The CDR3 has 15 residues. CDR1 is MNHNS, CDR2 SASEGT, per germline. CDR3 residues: CASSAWGGTYNEQFF. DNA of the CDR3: TGTGCCAGCAGCGCGTGGGGGGGCACGTACAATGAGCAGTTCTTC.

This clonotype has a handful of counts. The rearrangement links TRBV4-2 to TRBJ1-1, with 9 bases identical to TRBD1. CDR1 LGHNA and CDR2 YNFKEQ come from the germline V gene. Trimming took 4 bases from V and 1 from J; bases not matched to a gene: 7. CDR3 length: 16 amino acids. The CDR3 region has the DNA TGTGCCAGCAGCCGGGAGACAGGGGGGACGAACACTGAAGCTTTCTTT. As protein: CASSRETGGTNTEAFF.

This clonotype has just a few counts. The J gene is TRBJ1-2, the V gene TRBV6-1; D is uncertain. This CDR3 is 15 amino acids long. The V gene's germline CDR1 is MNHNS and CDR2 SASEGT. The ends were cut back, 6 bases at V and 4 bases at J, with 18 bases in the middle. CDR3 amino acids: CASSESSVLAYGYTF. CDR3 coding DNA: TGTGCCAGCAGCGAAAGTTCGGTCTTGGCCTATGGCTACACCTTC.

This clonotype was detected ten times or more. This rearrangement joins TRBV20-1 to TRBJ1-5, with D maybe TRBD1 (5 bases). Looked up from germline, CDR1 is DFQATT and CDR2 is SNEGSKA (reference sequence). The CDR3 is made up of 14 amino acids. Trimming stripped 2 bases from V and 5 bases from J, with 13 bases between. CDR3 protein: CSARPQAPYQPQHF. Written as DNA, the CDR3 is TGCAGTGCTAGACCACAGGCGCCCTATCAGCCCCAGCATTTT.